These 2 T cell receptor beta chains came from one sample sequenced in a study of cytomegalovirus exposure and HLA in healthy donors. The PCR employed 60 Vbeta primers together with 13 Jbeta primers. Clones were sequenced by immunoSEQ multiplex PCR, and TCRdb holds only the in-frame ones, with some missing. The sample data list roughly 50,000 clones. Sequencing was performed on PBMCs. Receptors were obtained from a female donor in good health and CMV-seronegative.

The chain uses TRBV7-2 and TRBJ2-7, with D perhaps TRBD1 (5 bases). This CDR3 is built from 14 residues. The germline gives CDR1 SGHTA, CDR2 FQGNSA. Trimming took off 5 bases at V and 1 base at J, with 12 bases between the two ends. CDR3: CASSRNTGSYEQYF. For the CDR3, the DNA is TGTGCCAGCAGCCGAAATACAGGATCCTACGAGCAGTACTTC. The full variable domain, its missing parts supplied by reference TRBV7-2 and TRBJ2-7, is GAGVSQSPSNKVTEKGKDVELRCDPISGHTALYWYRQSLGQGLEFLIYFQGNSAPDKSGLPSDRFSAERTGGSVSTLTIQRTQQEDSAVYLCASSRNTGSYEQYFGPGTRLTVT.

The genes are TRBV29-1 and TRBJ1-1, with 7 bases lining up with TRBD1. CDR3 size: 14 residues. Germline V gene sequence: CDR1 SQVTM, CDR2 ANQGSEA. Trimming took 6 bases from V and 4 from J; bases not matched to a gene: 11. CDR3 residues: CSVGDRAAGTEAFF. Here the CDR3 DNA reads TGCAGCGTAGGTGACAGGGCGGCGGGCACTGAAGCTTTCTTT.